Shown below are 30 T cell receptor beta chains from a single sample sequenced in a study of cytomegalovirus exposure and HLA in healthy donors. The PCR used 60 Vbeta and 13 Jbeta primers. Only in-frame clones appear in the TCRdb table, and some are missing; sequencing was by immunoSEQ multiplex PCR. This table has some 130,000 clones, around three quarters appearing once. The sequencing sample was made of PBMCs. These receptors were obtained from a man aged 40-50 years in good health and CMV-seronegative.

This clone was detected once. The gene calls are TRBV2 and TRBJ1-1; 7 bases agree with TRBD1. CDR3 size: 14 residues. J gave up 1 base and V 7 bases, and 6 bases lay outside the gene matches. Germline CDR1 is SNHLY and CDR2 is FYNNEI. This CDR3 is CASTPTGANTEAFF. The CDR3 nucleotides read TGTGCCAGCACCCCAACAGGGGCGAACACTGAAGCTTTCTTT.

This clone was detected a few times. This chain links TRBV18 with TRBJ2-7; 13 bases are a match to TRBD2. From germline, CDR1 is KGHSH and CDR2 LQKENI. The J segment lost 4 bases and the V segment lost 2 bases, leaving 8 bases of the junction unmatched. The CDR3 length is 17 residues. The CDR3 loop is CASSPISETSGGYEQYF. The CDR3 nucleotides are TGTGCCAGCTCACCAATTAGTGAGACTAGCGGGGGGTACGAGCAGTACTTC.

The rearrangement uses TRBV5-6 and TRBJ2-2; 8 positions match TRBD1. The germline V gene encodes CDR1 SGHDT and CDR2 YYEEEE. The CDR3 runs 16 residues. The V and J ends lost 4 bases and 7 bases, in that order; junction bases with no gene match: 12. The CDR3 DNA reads TGTGCCAGCAGCGCCGGACAGGGCCGGGCGTACGGGGAGCTGTTTTTT. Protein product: CASSAGQGRAYGELFF. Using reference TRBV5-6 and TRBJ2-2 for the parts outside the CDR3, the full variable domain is DAGVTQSPTHLIKTRGQQVTLRCSPKSGHDTVSWYQQALGQGPQFIFQYYEEEERQRGNFPDRFSGHQFPNYSSELNVNALLLGDSALYLCASSAGQGRAYGELFFGEGSRLTVL.

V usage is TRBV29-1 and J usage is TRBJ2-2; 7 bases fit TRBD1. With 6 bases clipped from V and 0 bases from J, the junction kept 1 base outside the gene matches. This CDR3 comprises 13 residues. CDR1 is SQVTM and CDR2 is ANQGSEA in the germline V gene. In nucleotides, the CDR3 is TGCAGCGTAGACAGGGCGAACACCGGGGAGCTGTTTTTT. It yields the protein CSVDRANTGELFF.

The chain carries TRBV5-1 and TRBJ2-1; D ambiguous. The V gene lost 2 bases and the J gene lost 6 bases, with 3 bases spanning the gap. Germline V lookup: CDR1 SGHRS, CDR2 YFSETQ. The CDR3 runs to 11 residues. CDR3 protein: CASSFLNEQFF. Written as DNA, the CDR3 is TGCGCCAGCAGCTTCCTCAATGAGCAGTTCTTC.

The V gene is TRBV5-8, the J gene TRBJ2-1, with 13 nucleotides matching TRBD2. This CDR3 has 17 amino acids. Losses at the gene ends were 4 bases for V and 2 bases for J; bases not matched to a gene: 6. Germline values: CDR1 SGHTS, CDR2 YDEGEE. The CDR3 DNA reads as TGTGCCAGCAGCCAAGGGACTAGCGGGACCCCCTACAATGAGCAGTTCTTC. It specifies CASSQGTSGTPYNEQFF.

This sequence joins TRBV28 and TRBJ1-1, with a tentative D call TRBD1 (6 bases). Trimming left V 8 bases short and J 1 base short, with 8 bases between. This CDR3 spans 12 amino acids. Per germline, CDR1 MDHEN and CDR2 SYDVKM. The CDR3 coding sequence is TGTGCCAGCCAGGGGTGGAACACTGAAGCTTTCTTT. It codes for CASQGWNTEAFF.

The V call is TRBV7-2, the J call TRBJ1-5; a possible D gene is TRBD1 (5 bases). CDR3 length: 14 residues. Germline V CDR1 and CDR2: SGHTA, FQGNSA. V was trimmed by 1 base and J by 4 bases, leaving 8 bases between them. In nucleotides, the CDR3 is TGTGCCAGCAGCTTAGTTAGGGGAAATCAGCCCCAGCATTTT. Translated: CASSLVRGNQPQHF.

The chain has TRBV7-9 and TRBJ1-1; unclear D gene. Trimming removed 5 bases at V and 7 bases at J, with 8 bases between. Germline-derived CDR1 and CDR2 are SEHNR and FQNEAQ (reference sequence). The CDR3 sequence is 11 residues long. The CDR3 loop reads CASSPYIEAFF. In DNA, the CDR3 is TGTGCCAGCAGCCCATACATTGAAGCTTTCTTT.

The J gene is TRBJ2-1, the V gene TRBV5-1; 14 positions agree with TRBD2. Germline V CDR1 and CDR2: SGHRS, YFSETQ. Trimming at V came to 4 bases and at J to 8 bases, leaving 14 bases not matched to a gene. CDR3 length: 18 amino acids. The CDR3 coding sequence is TGCGCCAGCAGCAAGGCCGGGACTAGCGGGAGAAGGGTCTATGAGCAGTTCTTC. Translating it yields CASSKAGTSGRRVYEQFF.

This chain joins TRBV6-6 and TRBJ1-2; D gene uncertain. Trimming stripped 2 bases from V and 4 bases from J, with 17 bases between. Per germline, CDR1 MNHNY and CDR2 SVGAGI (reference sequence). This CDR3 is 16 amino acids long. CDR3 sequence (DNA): TGTGCCAGCAGTTACGCCGGTCAGCCGAGGGCCTATGGCTACACCTTC. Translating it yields CASSYAGQPRAYGYTF.

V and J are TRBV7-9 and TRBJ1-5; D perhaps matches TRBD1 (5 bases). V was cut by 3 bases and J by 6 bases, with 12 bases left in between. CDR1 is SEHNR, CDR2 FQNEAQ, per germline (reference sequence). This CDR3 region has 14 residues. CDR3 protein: CASSLGGPGQPQHF. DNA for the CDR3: TGTGCCAGCAGCTTGGGGGGACCGGGTCAGCCCCAGCATTTT.

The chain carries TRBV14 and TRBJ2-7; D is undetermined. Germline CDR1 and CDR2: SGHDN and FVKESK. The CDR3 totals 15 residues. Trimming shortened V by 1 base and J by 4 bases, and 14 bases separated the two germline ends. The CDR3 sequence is CASSQVPGRTYEQYF. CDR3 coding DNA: TGTGCCAGCAGCCAAGTTCCTGGCCGAACGTACGAGCAGTACTTC.

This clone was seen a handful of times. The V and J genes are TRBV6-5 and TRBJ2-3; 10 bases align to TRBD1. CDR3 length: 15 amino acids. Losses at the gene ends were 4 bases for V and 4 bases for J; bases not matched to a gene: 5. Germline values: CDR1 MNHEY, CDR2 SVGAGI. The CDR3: CASSLTGGGADTQYF. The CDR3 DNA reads TGTGCCAGCAGTTTGACAGGGGGCGGAGCAGATACGCAGTATTTT.

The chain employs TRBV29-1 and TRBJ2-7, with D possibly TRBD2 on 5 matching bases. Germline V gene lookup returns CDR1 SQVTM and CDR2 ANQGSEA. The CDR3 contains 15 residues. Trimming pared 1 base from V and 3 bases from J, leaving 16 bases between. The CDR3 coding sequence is TGCAGCGTTGAAGGGACCGCAGGACGGGACTACGAGCAGTACTTC. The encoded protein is CSVEGTAGRDYEQYF.

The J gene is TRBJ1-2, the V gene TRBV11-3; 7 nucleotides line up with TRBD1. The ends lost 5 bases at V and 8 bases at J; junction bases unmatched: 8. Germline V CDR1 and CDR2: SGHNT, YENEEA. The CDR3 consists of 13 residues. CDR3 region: CASSPTTGLGYTF. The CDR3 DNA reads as TGTGCCAGCAGCCCGACGACAGGGCTCGGCTACACCTTC.

CDR3: CSVEDQGGYGYTF. DNA of the CDR3: TGCAGCGTTGAAGATCAGGGAGGCTATGGCTACACCTTC. V is TRBV29-1 and J is TRBJ1-2; tentatively, D is TRBD1 (5 bases). The ends were cut back, 0 bases at V and 4 bases at J, with 9 bases in the middle. Germline V gives CDR1 SQVTM, CDR2 ANQGSEA. The CDR3 sequence is 13 residues long.

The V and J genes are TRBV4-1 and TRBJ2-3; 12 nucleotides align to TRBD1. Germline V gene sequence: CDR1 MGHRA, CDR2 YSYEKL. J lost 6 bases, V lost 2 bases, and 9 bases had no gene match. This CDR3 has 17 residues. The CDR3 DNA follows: TGCGCCAGCAGCCAATCCCTGGGACAGGGGGCAGCGGATACGCAGTATTTT. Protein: CASSQSLGQGAADTQYF.

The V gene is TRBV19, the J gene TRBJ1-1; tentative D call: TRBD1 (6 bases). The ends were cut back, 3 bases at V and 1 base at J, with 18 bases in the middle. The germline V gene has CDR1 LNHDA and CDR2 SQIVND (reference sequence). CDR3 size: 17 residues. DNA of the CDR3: TGTGCCAGTAGTATGAATGTGGGGGCGCGAGGGAACACTGAAGCTTTCTTT. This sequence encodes CASSMNVGARGNTEAFF.

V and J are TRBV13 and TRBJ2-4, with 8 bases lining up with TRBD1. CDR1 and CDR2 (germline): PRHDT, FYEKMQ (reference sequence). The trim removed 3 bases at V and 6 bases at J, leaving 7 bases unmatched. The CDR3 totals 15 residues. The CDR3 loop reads CASSFRGTGVNIQYF. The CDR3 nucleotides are TGTGCCAGCAGCTTTCGTGGGACAGGCGTAAACATTCAGTACTTC. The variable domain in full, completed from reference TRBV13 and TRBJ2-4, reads AAGVIQSPRHLIKEKRETATLKCYPIPRHDTVYWYQQGPGQDPQFLISFYEKMQSDKGSIPDRFSAQQFSDYHSELNMSSLELGDSALYFCASSFRGTGVNIQYFGAGTRLSVL.

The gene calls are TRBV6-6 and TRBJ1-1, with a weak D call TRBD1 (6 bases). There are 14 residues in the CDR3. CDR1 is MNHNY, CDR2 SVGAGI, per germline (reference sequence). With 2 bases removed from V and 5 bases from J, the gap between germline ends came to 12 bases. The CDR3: CASSYAQGGTEAFF. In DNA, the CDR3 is TGTGCCAGCAGTTACGCACAGGGTGGGACTGAAGCTTTCTTT.

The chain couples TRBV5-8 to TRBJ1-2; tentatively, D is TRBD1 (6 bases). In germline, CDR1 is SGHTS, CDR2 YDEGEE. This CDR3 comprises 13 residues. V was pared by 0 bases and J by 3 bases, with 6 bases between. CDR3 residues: CASSLAGDYGYTF. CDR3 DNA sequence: TGTGCCAGCAGCTTGGCAGGGGACTATGGCTACACCTTC.

The CDR3 region is CASSAGMNIQYF. The CDR3 bases are TGTGCCAGCAGCGCGGGAATGAACATTCAGTACTTC. The chain employs TRBV5-6 and TRBJ2-4, with D perhaps TRBD2 (6 bases). Germline CDR1 and CDR2: SGHDT and YYEEEE. V gave up 4 bases and J gave up 7 bases, with 9 bases separating them. The CDR3 is 12 residues long. Supplemented by reference TRBV5-6 and TRBJ2-4, the full variable domain reads DAGVTQSPTHLIKTRGQQVTLRCSPKSGHDTVSWYQQALGQGPQFIFQYYEEEERQRGNFPDRFSGHQFPNYSSELNVNALLLGDSALYLCASSAGMNIQYFGAGTRLSVL.

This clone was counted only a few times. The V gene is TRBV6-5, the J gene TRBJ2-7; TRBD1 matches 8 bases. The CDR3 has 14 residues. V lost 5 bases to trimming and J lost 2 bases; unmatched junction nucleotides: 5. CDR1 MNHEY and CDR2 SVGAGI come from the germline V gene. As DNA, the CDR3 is TGTGCCAGCAGTCAACACAGGGGGGCCTACGAGCAGTACTTC. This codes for CASSQHRGAYEQYF.

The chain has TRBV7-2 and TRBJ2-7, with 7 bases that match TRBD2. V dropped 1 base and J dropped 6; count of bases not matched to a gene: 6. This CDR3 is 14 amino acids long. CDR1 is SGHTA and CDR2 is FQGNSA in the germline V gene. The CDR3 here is CASSLVGGEGEQYF. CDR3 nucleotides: TGTGCCAGCAGCTTAGTGGGGGGGGAAGGCGAGCAGTACTTC.

DNA for the CDR3: TGTGCCAGCAGCAGCACTAGCGGGAGTTTCAATGAGCAGTTCTTC. Amino acid sequence: CASSSTSGSFNEQFF. V gene TRBV6-5 combines with J gene TRBJ2-1; 11 nucleotides match TRBD2. V was clipped by 6 bases and J by 6 bases; unmatched bases: 7. Germline CDR1 MNHEY, CDR2 SVGAGI. CDR3 size: 15 residues.

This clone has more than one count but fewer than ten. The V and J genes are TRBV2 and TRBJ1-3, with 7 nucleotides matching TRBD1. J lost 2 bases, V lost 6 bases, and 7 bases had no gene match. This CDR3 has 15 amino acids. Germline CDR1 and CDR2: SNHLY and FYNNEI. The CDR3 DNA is TGTGCCAGCAGATCGACAGGGAGCACTGGAAACACCATATATTTT. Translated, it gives CASRSTGSTGNTIYF. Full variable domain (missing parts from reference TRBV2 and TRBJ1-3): EPEVTQTPSHQVTQMGQEVILRCVPISNHLYFYWYRQILGQKVEFLVSFYNNEISEKSEIFDDQFSVERPDGSNFTLKIRSTKLEDSAMYFCASRSTGSTGNTIYFGEGSWLTVV.

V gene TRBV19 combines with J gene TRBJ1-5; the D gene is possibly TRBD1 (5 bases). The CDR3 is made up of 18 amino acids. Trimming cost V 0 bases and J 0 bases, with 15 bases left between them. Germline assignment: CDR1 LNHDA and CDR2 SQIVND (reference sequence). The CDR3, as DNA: TGTGCCAGTAGTATAGATGCAGGGTCGTTGTTTAGCAATCAGCCCCAGCATTTT. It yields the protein CASSIDAGSLFSNQPQHF.

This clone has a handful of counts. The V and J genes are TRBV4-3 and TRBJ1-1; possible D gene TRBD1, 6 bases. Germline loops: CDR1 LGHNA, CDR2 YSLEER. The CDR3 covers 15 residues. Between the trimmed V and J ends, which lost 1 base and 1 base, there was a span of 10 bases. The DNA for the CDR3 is TGCGCCAGCAGCCAAGTGGGCAGGGGGAACACTGAAGCTTTCTTT. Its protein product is CASSQVGRGNTEAFF.

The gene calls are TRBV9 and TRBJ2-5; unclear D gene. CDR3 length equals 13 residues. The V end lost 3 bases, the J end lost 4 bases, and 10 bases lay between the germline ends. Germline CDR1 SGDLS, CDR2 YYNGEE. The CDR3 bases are TGTGCCAGCAGCGAGCCCCCTCGAGAGACCCAGTACTTC. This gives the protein CASSEPPRETQYF.